Shown below are 20 T cell receptor beta chains from a single sample sequenced in a study of T-cell reconstitution after alpha-beta-depleted transplantation in children. This sample's TCRbeta library carried unique molecular identifier barcodes. Each CDR3 protein gets one entry after TCRdb re-called the PCR reads with MiXCR. The profile shows about 350,000 distinct CDR3 sequences, about 14% of them singletons. Sequencing was performed on PBMCs, taken from the stem cell graft. The source is a human donor who donated a stem cell graft to a child with Fanconi anemia.

This clonotype turned up a few times. The chain uses TRBV7-9 and TRBJ1-2, with a tentative D call TRBD1 (6 bases). Germline lookup yields CDR1 SEHNR and CDR2 FQNEAQ (reference sequence). There are 13 residues in the CDR3. Trimming pared 5 bases from V and 7 bases from J, leaving 14 bases between. The CDR3 reads CASSRQVEGGYTF. Written as DNA, the CDR3 is TGTGCCAGCAGCCGACAGGTTGAGGGTGGCTACACCTTC.

V gene TRBV4-3 combines with J gene TRBJ1-1; no firm D call. This CDR3 spans 15 amino acids. Germline-derived CDR1 and CDR2 are LGHNA and YSLEER. V lost 0 bases to trimming and J lost 1 base, with 9 bases between them. The CDR3 is CASSQDRIQNTEAFF. The CDR3 DNA reads as TGCGCCAGCAGCCAAGATCGGATACAGAACACTGAAGCTTTCTTT.

V is TRBV2 and J is TRBJ2-2; the D gene could be TRBD1 or TRBD2 (6 bases each). V was trimmed by 10 bases and J by 4 bases, leaving 16 bases between them. CDR1 is SNHLY and CDR2 is FYNNEI in the germline V gene. The length of the CDR3 is 14 residues. Here the CDR3 DNA reads TGTGCCAAAGGGGGGCCCCACATCACCGGGGAGCTGTTTTTT. Translated: CAKGGPHITGELFF.

The CDR3 DNA is TGTGCCAGCAGCCAAGTTCCCCCCGGACTAGCTGGGGCCAACGTCCTGACTTTC. Protein product: CASSQVPPGLAGANVLTF. The chain joins TRBV14 to TRBJ2-6; 7 bases fit TRBD2. Germline V gene data show CDR1 as SGHDN and CDR2 as FVKESK. This CDR3 is 18 amino acids long. With 1 base clipped from V and 2 bases from J, the junction kept 8 bases outside the gene matches.

In this sample, this clonotype turned up many times. The V and J genes are TRBV7-9 and TRBJ2-6; 9 nucleotides align to TRBD1. V gave up 5 bases and J gave up 0 bases; unmatched junction bases: 5. The CDR3 length is 17 residues. Germline V lookup: CDR1 SEHNR, CDR2 FQNEAQ (reference sequence). CDR3 residues: CASSLGTGISGANVLTF. The CDR3 DNA reads TGTGCCAGCAGCCTCGGGACAGGGATCTCTGGGGCCAACGTCCTGACTTTC. Full variable domain (remainder filled in from reference TRBV7-9 and TRBJ2-6): DTGVSQNPRHKITKRGQNVTFRCDPISEHNRLYWYRQTLGQGPEFLTYFQNEAQLEKSRLLSDRFSAERPKGSFSTLEIQRTEQGDSAMYLCASSLGTGISGANVLTFGAGSRLTVL.

This clonotype was counted a few times. The chain carries TRBV2 and TRBJ1-5, with unresolved D. Trimming left V 5 bases short and J 4 bases short, with 15 bases between. Germline CDR1 and CDR2: SNHLY and FYNNEI. The CDR3 contains 15 residues. CDR3 DNA: TGTGCCAGCAGTTTCCGGGCACAACCAAATCAGCCCCAGCATTTT. The encoded protein is CASSFRAQPNQPQHF.

The chain employs TRBV19 and TRBJ1-1; D perhaps matches TRBD1 (5 bases). The CDR3 runs 14 residues. Trimming pared 2 bases from V and 6 bases from J, leaving 13 bases between. CDR1 LNHDA and CDR2 SQIVND come from the germline V gene (reference sequence). The CDR3 is CASSISGGIAEAFF. CDR3 DNA: TGTGCCAGTAGTATATCGGGGGGTATCGCTGAAGCTTTCTTT.

This clonotype was seen a few times. The chain recombines TRBV5-1 with TRBJ2-7; 10 bases are a match to TRBD1. The CDR3 runs to 12 residues. Germline V lookup: CDR1 SGHRS, CDR2 YFSETQ. V was pared by 6 bases and J by 5 bases, with 2 bases of the junction left unmatched. CDR3 residues: CASTGQGDEQYF. In nucleotides, the CDR3 is TGCGCCAGCACCGGACAGGGGGACGAGCAGTACTTC. Using reference TRBV5-1 and TRBJ2-7 for the parts outside the CDR3, the full variable domain is KAGVTQTPRYLIKTRGQQVTLSCSPISGHRSVSWYQQTPGQGLQFLFEYFSETQRNKGNFPGRFSGRQFSNSRSEMNVSTLELGDSALYLCASTGQGDEQYFGPGTRLTVT.

At least ten counts were recorded for this clonotype. J is TRBJ2-1 and V is TRBV2, with TRBD2 identical over 9 bases. This CDR3 contains 16 residues. Germline V gene lookup returns CDR1 SNHLY and CDR2 FYNNEI. V was pared by 4 bases and J by 4 bases, with 8 bases of the junction left unmatched. As DNA, the CDR3 is TGTGCCAGCAGTGTTTATAGCGGGGGAATATACAATGAGCAGTTCTTC. Translated: CASSVYSGGIYNEQFF.

V gene TRBV18 combines with J gene TRBJ2-7; D remains unclear. CDR3 length equals 16 residues. The V end lost 3 bases, the J end lost 1 base, and 16 bases lay between the germline ends. Germline values: CDR1 KGHSH, CDR2 LQKENI. The DNA of the CDR3 is TGTGCCAGCTCACCTAGTCTGGCAGTGGGGTCCTACGAGCAGTACTTC. Amino acid sequence: CASSPSLAVGSYEQYF.

This clonotype has just a few counts. The gene calls are TRBV7-9 and TRBJ1-2; weak D call: TRBD1 (6 bases). CDR1 and CDR2 (germline): SEHNR, FQNEAQ (reference sequence). Trimming took off 6 bases at V and 8 bases at J, with 16 bases between the two ends. This CDR3 has 13 residues. CDR3 sequence: CASSTHGGRGYTF. DNA for the CDR3: TGTGCCAGCAGTACCCATGGGGGGCGAGGCTACACCTTC. Looking up the rest from reference TRBV7-9 and TRBJ1-2 gives the full variable domain: DTGVSQNPRHKITKRGQNVTFRCDPISEHNRLYWYRQTLGQGPEFLTYFQNEAQLEKSRLLSDRFSAERPKGSFSTLEIQRTEQGDSAMYLCASSTHGGRGYTFGSGTRLTVV.

The chain joins TRBV5-1 to TRBJ2-2; no reliable D call. V lost 4 bases, J lost 8 bases, and 9 bases lay in between. The germline V gene encodes CDR1 SGHRS and CDR2 YFSETQ. The CDR3 runs 12 residues. CDR3 amino acids: CASSPILGELFF. In nucleotides, the CDR3 is TGCGCCAGCAGCCCGATTCTAGGGGAGCTGTTTTTT. Full variable domain (missing parts from reference TRBV5-1 and TRBJ2-2): KAGVTQTPRYLIKTRGQQVTLSCSPISGHRSVSWYQQTPGQGLQFLFEYFSETQRNKGNFPGRFSGRQFSNSRSEMNVSTLELGDSALYLCASSPILGELFFGEGSRLTVL.

In its sample, this clonotype was seen a few times. The chain links TRBV6-1 to TRBJ1-5; the match to TRBD1 covers 8 bases. This CDR3 is built from 15 residues. Germline-derived CDR1 and CDR2 are MNHNS and SASEGT. J was trimmed by 5 bases and V by 6 bases; bases with no gene match: 9. CDR3 coding DNA: TGTGCCAGCAGCCAGGACAGGGAAGGCGATCAGCCCCAGCATTTT. It codes for CASSQDREGDQPQHF.

The chain links TRBV9 to TRBJ1-1; D might be TRBD1 (6 bases). CDR3 length: 14 amino acids. CDR1 is SGDLS, CDR2 YYNGEE, per germline. V lost 2 bases and J lost 1, with 9 bases in between. CDR3 sequence (DNA): TGTGCCAGCAGCGTTAGGGGGTCGAACACTGAAGCTTTCTTT. It is translated as CASSVRGSNTEAFF. Looking up the rest from reference TRBV9 and TRBJ1-1 gives the full variable domain: DSGVTQTPKHLITATGQRVTLRCSPRSGDLSVYWYQQSLDQGLQFLIQYYNGEERAKGNILERFSAQQFPDLHSELNLSSLELGDSALYFCASSVRGSNTEAFFGQGTRLTVV.

This clonotype was found many times. V and J are TRBV7-2 and TRBJ2-5, with D maybe TRBD1 (6 bases). The V end lost 3 bases, the J end lost 0 bases, and 8 bases lay between the germline ends. This CDR3 has 14 residues. Germline V gene sequence: CDR1 SGHTA, CDR2 FQGNSA. The CDR3 spells CASSFDRYQETQYF. In nucleotides, the CDR3 is TGTGCCAGCAGCTTTGACAGGTACCAAGAGACCCAGTACTTC. The whole variable domain, filled in from reference TRBV7-2 and TRBJ2-5, reads GAGVSQSPSNKVTEKGKDVELRCDPISGHTALYWYRQSLGQGLEFLIYFQGNSAPDKSGLPSDRFSAERTGGSVSTLTIQRTQQEDSAVYLCASSFDRYQETQYFGPGTRLLVL.

In its sample, this clonotype was seen a few times. The chain employs TRBV5-4 and TRBJ1-1; the match to TRBD1 covers 7 bases. Germline V gives CDR1 SGHNT, CDR2 YYREEE (reference sequence). The J segment lost 4 bases and the V segment lost 4 bases, leaving 10 bases of the junction unmatched. The CDR3 covers 15 residues. CDR3 amino acids: CASSPIAGGSTEAFF. The CDR3 nucleotides are TGTGCCAGCAGCCCTATCGCAGGGGGAAGCACTGAAGCTTTCTTT. The whole variable domain, filled in from reference TRBV5-4 and TRBJ1-1, reads ETGVTQSPTHLIKTRGQQVTLRCSSQSGHNTVSWYQQALGQGPQFIFQYYREEENGRGNFPPRFSGLQFPNYSSELNVNALELDDSALYLCASSPIAGGSTEAFFGQGTRLTVV.

J is TRBJ2-5 and V is TRBV4-2; D is perhaps TRBD1 (7 bases). Trimming cost V 1 base and J 5 bases, with 14 bases left between them. The germline gives CDR1 LGHNA, CDR2 YNFKEQ. There are 15 residues in the CDR3. The CDR3 bases are TGTGCCAGCAGCCAAGTCGCCCAGGGGGGCGAGACCCAGTACTTC. This sequence encodes CASSQVAQGGETQYF.

This clonotype has a handful of counts. The J gene is TRBJ2-3, the V gene TRBV28, with D possibly called TRBD1 or TRBD2 (6 bases each). Trimming pared 5 bases from V and 2 bases from J, leaving 14 bases between. There are 15 residues in the CDR3. Germline assignment: CDR1 MDHEN and CDR2 SYDVKM. The DNA of the CDR3 is TGTGCCAGCAGTCAGGGGACTCTTTACACAGATACGCAGTATTTT. Its translation is CASSQGTLYTDTQYF.

This clonotype came up a few times. V usage is TRBV6-2 or TRBV6-3 and J usage is TRBJ2-3, with unresolved D. Germline assignment: CDR1 MNHEY and CDR2 SVGEGT. V was shortened by 3 bases and J by 3 bases, with 13 bases between the two germline ends. The CDR3 consists of 15 residues. The CDR3 DNA reads as TGTGCCAGCAGTTATTCGAGTATTGGGACAGATACGCAGTATTTT. Its translation: CASSYSSIGTDTQYF.

The CDR3 DNA is TGTGCCACCAGCATAAAGGACAGCCCGTACTATGGCTACACCTTC. Translating it yields CATSIKDSPYYGYTF. The chain couples TRBV15 to TRBJ1-2; possibly TRBD1 for D (6 bases). This CDR3 is built from 15 residues. Per the germline V gene, CDR1 is LNHNV and CDR2 is YYDKDF (reference sequence). Trimming removed 4 bases at V and 3 bases at J, with 15 bases between. Complete variable domain (other parts from reference TRBV15 and TRBJ1-2): DAMVIQNPRYQVTQFGKPVTLSCSQTLNHNVMYWYQQKSSQAPKLLFHYYDKDFNNEADTPDNFQSRRPNTSFCFLDIRSPGLGDTAMYLCATSIKDSPYYGYTFGSGTRLTVV.